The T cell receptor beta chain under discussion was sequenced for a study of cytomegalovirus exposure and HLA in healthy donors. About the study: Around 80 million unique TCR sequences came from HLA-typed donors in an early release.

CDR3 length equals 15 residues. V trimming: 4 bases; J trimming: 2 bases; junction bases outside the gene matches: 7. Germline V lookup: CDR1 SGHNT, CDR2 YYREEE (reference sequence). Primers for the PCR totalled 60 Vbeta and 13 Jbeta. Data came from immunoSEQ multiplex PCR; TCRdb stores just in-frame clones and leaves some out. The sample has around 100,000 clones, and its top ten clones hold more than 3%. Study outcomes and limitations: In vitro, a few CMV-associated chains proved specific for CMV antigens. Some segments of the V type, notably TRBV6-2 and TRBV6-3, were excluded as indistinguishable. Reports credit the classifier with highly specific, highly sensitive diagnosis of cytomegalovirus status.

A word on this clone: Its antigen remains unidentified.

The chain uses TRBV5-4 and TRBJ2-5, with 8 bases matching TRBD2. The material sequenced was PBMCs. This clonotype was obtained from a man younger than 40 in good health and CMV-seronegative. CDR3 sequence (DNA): TGTGCCAGCAGCCTCAGCGGGGGTACTCAAGAGACCCAGTACTTC. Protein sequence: CASSLSGGTQETQYF.